This TCR beta chain emerged from a study of glioma-infiltrating T cells after dendritic cell vaccination. Study-wide points: Patients with more pretreatment TILs had longer time to progression and survival.

Notes on this clone: Its matching antigen is unknown.

V lost 1 base and J lost 14, with 30 bases in between. Germline V CDR1 and CDR2: SGHDN, FVKESK. This CDR3 has 19 residues. The PCR used 60 V beta and 13 J beta primers. Generated by immunoSEQ multiplex PCR, the TCRdb table keeps only in-frame clones and is missing some. The sample has 91,000 or so clones, more than 70% seen once; the top ten hold 5% to 7%. Described time point: after dendritic cell vaccination, including at tumor progression/relapse. Blood PBMC samples: pre-vaccination, two weeks post third vaccination, and at tumor progression. The clonotype comes from a human donor with glioblastoma. J is TRBJ1-6 and V is TRBV14; a possible D gene is TRBD1 (5 bases). Sample: blood, taken after dendritic cell vaccination. The CDR3 DNA reads TGTGCCAGCAGCCAAGCCGGGTTGCTTGGGGCAAGGAAAGTGGTGACCCTCCACTTT. This encodes CASSQAGLLGARKVVTLHF.